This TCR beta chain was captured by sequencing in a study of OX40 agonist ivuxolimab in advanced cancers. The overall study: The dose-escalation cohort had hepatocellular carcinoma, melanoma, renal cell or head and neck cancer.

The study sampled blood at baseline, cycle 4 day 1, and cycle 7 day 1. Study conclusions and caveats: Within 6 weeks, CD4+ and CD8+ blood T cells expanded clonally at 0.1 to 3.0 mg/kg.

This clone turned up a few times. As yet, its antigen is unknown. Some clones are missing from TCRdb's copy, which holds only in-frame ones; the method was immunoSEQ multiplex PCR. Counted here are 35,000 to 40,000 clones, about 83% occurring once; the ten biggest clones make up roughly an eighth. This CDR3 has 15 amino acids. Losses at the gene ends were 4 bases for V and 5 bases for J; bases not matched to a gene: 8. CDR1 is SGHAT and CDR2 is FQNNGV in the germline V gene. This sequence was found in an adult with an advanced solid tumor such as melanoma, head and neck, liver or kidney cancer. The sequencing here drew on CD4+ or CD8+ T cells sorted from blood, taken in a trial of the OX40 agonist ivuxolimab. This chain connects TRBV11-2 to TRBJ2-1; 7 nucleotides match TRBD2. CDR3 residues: CASSSWGGSNNEQFF. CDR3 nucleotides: TGTGCCAGCAGCTCCTGGGGGGGGAGCAACAATGAGCAGTTCTTC.